This passage covers 30 T cell receptor beta chains from one sample sequenced in a study of glioma-infiltrating T cells after dendritic cell vaccination. Assay: immunoSEQ multiplex PCR; the TCRdb copy retains only in-frame clones and omits some. Of approximately 46,000 clones listed, about 89% are singletons. Time point specified: after dendritic cell vaccination, including at tumor progression/relapse. This sample comprised blood, obtained after dendritic cell vaccination. Receptor source: a human donor with glioblastoma.

The V and J genes are TRBV29-1 and TRBJ2-7; 13 positions agree with TRBD2. Germline V CDR1 and CDR2: SQVTM, ANQGSEA. The CDR3 runs 15 residues. V trimming: 4 bases; J trimming: 2 bases; junction bases outside the gene matches: 5. CDR3 DNA sequence: TGCAGCGTTGGGACTAGCGGGAGTAGGGCCTACGAGCAGTACTTC. As protein: CSVGTSGSRAYEQYF.

The V call is TRBV2, the J call TRBJ2-1; 14 nucleotides match TRBD2. The CDR3 runs to 21 residues. After removal of 7 bases from V and 8 bases from J, the junction contained 25 bases not matched to a gene. The germline V gene encodes CDR1 SNHLY and CDR2 FYNNEI. The CDR3 nucleotides read TGTGCCAGCACCCGGACAGGGAGGGCTCCGGGACTAGCGGGAGCCGAGGATGAGCAGTTCTTC. It translates to CASTRTGRAPGLAGAEDEQFF. Using reference TRBV2 and TRBJ2-1 for the parts outside the CDR3, the full variable domain is EPEVTQTPSHQVTQMGQEVILRCVPISNHLYFYWYRQILGQKVEFLVSFYNNEISEKSEIFDDQFSVERPDGSNFTLKIRSTKLEDSAMYFCASTRTGRAPGLAGAEDEQFFGPGTRLTVL.

This chain uses TRBV29-1 with TRBJ1-2, with 7 bases that match TRBD1. V lost 3 bases to trimming and J lost 5 bases; unmatched junction nucleotides: 6. The length of the CDR3 is 13 residues. In germline, CDR1 is SQVTM, CDR2 ANQGSEA. The CDR3 nucleotides read TGCAGCGTTGAGGGGACAGCATCATATGGCTACACCTTC. It is translated as CSVEGTASYGYTF.

The rearrangement links TRBV4-2 to TRBJ2-7; 7 positions match TRBD1. Germline V CDR1 and CDR2: LGHNA, YNFKEQ. This CDR3 is 16 amino acids long. Unmatched junction bases numbered 12, after V lost 4 bases and J lost 3 bases. CDR3 sequence reads: CASSRMGETGIYEQYF. The CDR3 coding sequence is TGTGCCAGCAGCCGGATGGGAGAGACAGGGATCTACGAGCAGTACTTC.

This clone appeared a single time. The V call is TRBV7-3, the J call TRBJ1-2; 7 bases agree with TRBD1. This CDR3 is built from 13 residues. J lost 4 bases, V lost 5 bases, and 4 bases had no gene match. Germline assignment: CDR1 SGHTA and CDR2 FQGTGA. Here the CDR3 reads CASSDRAGYGYTF. CDR3 bases: TGTGCCAGCAGCGACAGGGCCGGCTATGGCTACACCTTC.

The V gene is TRBV28, the J gene TRBJ1-5; tentatively, D is TRBD1 (6 bases). Germline lookup yields CDR1 MDHEN and CDR2 SYDVKM. The V end was cut by 5 bases, the J end by 0 bases, with 8 bases between. This CDR3 has 14 amino acids. The CDR3 region is CASSQQGSNQPQHF. DNA for the CDR3: TGTGCCAGCAGTCAACAGGGTAGCAATCAGCCCCAGCATTTT. Together with reference TRBV28 and TRBJ1-5, the CDR3 gives the full variable domain: DVKVTQSSRYLVKRTGEKVFLECVQDMDHENMFWYRQDPGLGLRLIYFSYDVKMKEKGDIPEGYSVSREKKERFSLILESASTNQTSMYLCASSQQGSNQPQHFGDGTRLSIL.

This chain uses TRBV10-3 with TRBJ2-2; TRBD2 aligns across 12 bases. This CDR3 region has 15 residues. V lost 4 bases to trimming and J lost 4 bases; unmatched junction nucleotides: 1. Germline V gene data show CDR1 as ENHRY and CDR2 as SYGVKD. The CDR3 nucleotides are TGTGCCATCAGTGCTAGCGGGAGGGGCACCGGGGAGCTGTTTTTT. It is translated as CAISASGRGTGELFF.

The chain is built from TRBV5-5 and TRBJ1-2, with 7 bases lining up with TRBD1. Germline-derived CDR1 and CDR2 are SGHKS and YYEKEE (reference sequence). The ends lost 2 bases at V and 5 bases at J; junction bases unmatched: 6. There are 14 residues in the CDR3. The CDR3 DNA follows: TGTGCCAGCAGCTTAACGGGACAGCTTTATGGCTACACCTTC. It yields the protein CASSLTGQLYGYTF.

The CDR3 DNA reads as TGCGCCAGCAGCCAGGTTGGGACGGACAGTAACGAGCAGTACTTC. As protein: CASSQVGTDSNEQYF. The rearrangement joins TRBV4-3 to TRBJ2-7; D is perhaps TRBD1 (6 bases). V shed 3 bases and J shed 5 bases, with 17 bases lying between them. Germline V gene lookup returns CDR1 LGHNA and CDR2 YSLEER. This CDR3 is built from 15 residues.

The chain recombines TRBV6-1 with TRBJ2-7; D ambiguous. Germline CDR1 and CDR2: MNHNS and SASEGT. The CDR3 spans 14 residues. Trimming removed 3 bases at V and 0 bases at J, with 9 bases between. CDR3 in amino acids: CASSEWPPSYEQYF. Here the CDR3 DNA reads TGTGCCAGCAGTGAGTGGCCCCCCTCCTACGAGCAGTACTTC.

The gene calls are TRBV27 and TRBJ2-5; weak D call: TRBD1 (6 bases). The CDR3 extends over 14 amino acids. The ends were cut back, 6 bases at V and 4 bases at J, with 15 bases in the middle. CDR1 and CDR2 (germline): MNHEY, SMNVEV (reference sequence). The CDR3 loop reads CASSQIGQLETQYF. The CDR3, as DNA: TGTGCCAGCAGCCAAATCGGACAGTTAGAGACCCAGTACTTC.

V and J are TRBV6-6 and TRBJ1-2; D possibly corresponds to TRBD1 (5 bases). Germline loops: CDR1 MNHNY, CDR2 SVGAGI (reference sequence). CDR3 length: 12 amino acids. Trimming cost V 7 bases and J 4 bases, with 10 bases left between them. CDR3 in amino acids: CASNQGLYGYTF. DNA of the CDR3: TGTGCCAGCAATCAGGGTCTCTATGGCTACACCTTC.

The genes are TRBV28 and TRBJ2-1; maybe TRBD2 (6 bases). CDR3 size: 14 residues. Trimming shortened V by 6 bases and J by 9 bases, and 18 bases separated the two germline ends. Germline V CDR1 and CDR2: MDHEN, SYDVKM. The CDR3 reads CASSLQGLFSEQFF. The CDR3 region has the DNA TGTGCCAGCAGCCTCCAGGGACTTTTCAGTGAGCAGTTCTTC. The full variable domain, with the rest looked up from reference TRBV28 and TRBJ2-1, is DVKVTQSSRYLVKRTGEKVFLECVQDMDHENMFWYRQDPGLGLRLIYFSYDVKMKEKGDIPEGYSVSREKKERFSLILESASTNQTSMYLCASSLQGLFSEQFFGPGTRLTVL.

The CDR3 region is CASSLAGENTGELFF. CDR3 DNA: TGCGCCAGCAGCTTGGCAGGGGAAAACACCGGGGAGCTGTTTTTT. The chain carries TRBV5-1 and TRBJ2-2; a possible D gene is TRBD1 (6 bases). Trimming left V 0 bases short and J 2 bases short, with 8 bases between. The CDR3 spans 15 residues. CDR1 and CDR2 from the germline V gene are SGHRS and YFSETQ.

The chain links TRBV11-2 to TRBJ1-3; TRBD1 matches at 8 bases. Per germline, CDR1 SGHAT and CDR2 FQNNGV. Trimming took 2 bases from V and 2 from J; bases not matched to a gene: 5. CDR3 length equals 16 residues. The CDR3 bases are TGTGCCAGCAGCTTACGTGAGACAGGGGCTGGAAACACCATATATTTT. Translated: CASSLRETGAGNTIYF.

The sample holds a few counts of this clone. The genes are TRBV4-3 and TRBJ2-7; TRBD2 agrees at 12 bases. V was clipped by 4 bases and J by 5 bases; unmatched bases: 3. The CDR3 runs to 14 residues. Germline V lookup: CDR1 LGHNA, CDR2 YSLEER. CDR3 DNA: TGCGCCAGCAGCCCAAGACTAGCGGGAGACGAGCAGTACTTC. Residues: CASSPRLAGDEQYF.

The chain links TRBV29-1 to TRBJ2-2; D gene unclear. Trimming removed 7 bases from V and 3 bases from J, with 9 bases in between. Germline V gene sequence: CDR1 SQVTM, CDR2 ANQGSEA. CDR3 length: 12 residues. The CDR3 DNA follows: TGCAGCGCCTATACCGACACCGGGGAGCTGTTTTTT. This encodes CSAYTDTGELFF.

The chain carries TRBV19 and TRBJ1-5; maybe TRBD1 (5 bases). The CDR3 spans 13 residues. The V end was cut by 8 bases, the J end by 6 bases, with 14 bases between. The germline gives CDR1 LNHDA, CDR2 SQIVND (reference sequence). The CDR3 reads CASLQGWGQPQHF. The CDR3 DNA follows: TGTGCCAGTCTTCAGGGATGGGGTCAGCCCCAGCATTTT. The whole variable domain, remainder taken from reference TRBV19 and TRBJ1-5, is DGGITQSPKYLFRKEGQNVTLSCEQNLNHDAMYWYRQDPGQGLRLIYYSQIVNDFQKGDIAEGYSVSREKKESFPLTVTSAQKNPTAFYLCASLQGWGQPQHFGDGTRLSIL.

The rearrangement joins TRBV5-1 to TRBJ1-1; D perhaps matches TRBD1 (6 bases). The CDR3 sequence is 16 residues long. Germline values: CDR1 SGHRS, CDR2 YFSETQ. The V end lost 4 bases, the J end lost 0 bases, and 16 bases lay between the germline ends. The CDR3 nucleotides are TGCGCCAGCAGCGAGAAGAAAGGACAGTTGAACACTGAAGCTTTCTTT. Its protein is CASSEKKGQLNTEAFF.

The rearrangement uses TRBV11-2 and TRBJ2-7; D is undetermined. The CDR3 loop spans 17 amino acids. CDR1 and CDR2 from the germline V gene are SGHAT and FQNNGV. Trimming removed 1 base from V and 6 bases from J, with 22 bases in between. DNA for the CDR3: TGTGCCAGCAGCTTAGTTTGGGCCGAACGGCCCTTCTTCGAGCAGTACTTC. It is translated as CASSLVWAERPFFEQYF.

The rearrangement uses TRBV5-3 and TRBJ2-5; 7 bases match TRBD1. TRBV5-3 is an ORF, and what it does is uncertain. The CDR3 is 13 residues long. V was clipped by 4 bases and J by 2 bases; unmatched bases: 2. Written as DNA, the CDR3 is TGTGCCAGAAGCCCGGGACAGCAAGAGACCCAGTACTTC. This translates into CARSPGQQETQYF.

J is TRBJ1-2 and V is TRBV10-3; D is perhaps TRBD1 (5 bases). Looked up from germline, CDR1 is ENHRY and CDR2 is SYGVKD. This CDR3 has 13 amino acids. V was cut by 0 bases and J by 6 bases, with 8 bases left in between. CDR3 in amino acids: CAISESAGHGYTF. The DNA of the CDR3 is TGTGCCATCAGTGAGTCGGCAGGGCATGGCTACACCTTC.

This clone has a handful of counts. The rearrangement links TRBV30 to TRBJ2-3, with D tentatively TRBD1 (6 bases). The V end was cut by 0 bases, the J end by 4 bases, with 8 bases between. The CDR3 is 13 amino acids. The germline V gene encodes CDR1 GTSNPN and CDR2 SVGIG (reference sequence). CDR3 residues: CAWSVKGADTQYF. DNA of the CDR3: TGTGCCTGGAGTGTAAAGGGGGCAGATACGCAGTATTTT.

This chain joins TRBV18 and TRBJ1-1; no firm D call. Germline CDR1 and CDR2: KGHSH and LQKENI. This CDR3 is 13 amino acids long. V was clipped by 4 bases and J by 3 bases, with 9 bases between them. The CDR3 protein is CASSLGEDTEAFF. Here the CDR3 DNA reads TGTGCCAGCTCACTGGGAGAGGACACTGAAGCTTTCTTT.

This clone was seen a few times. The chain recombines TRBV27 with TRBJ2-7; 11 bases are a match to TRBD2. The junction had 9 bases not matched to a gene; V was cut back by 4 bases and J by 4 bases. The CDR3 runs 16 residues. Germline V gene data show CDR1 as MNHEY and CDR2 as SMNVEV (reference sequence). The CDR3 reads CASSSLAGGQFYEQYF. DNA of the CDR3: TGTGCCAGCAGTTCCTTAGCGGGAGGGCAGTTTTACGAGCAGTACTTC.

This rearrangement joins TRBV6-6 to TRBJ1-1, with 10 bases identical to TRBD1. The ends lost 5 bases at V and 1 base at J; junction bases unmatched: 7. The CDR3 loop spans 16 amino acids. Germline CDR1 reads MNHNY; CDR2 reads SVGAGI (reference sequence). The CDR3 coding sequence is TGTGCCAGCAGTACCGGGACAGGGGAGAAGAACACTGAAGCTTTCTTT. Its protein is CASSTGTGEKNTEAFF.

This clone was recorded once. This chain joins TRBV27 and TRBJ2-3, with D perhaps matching TRBD1 (6 bases). Per germline, CDR1 MNHEY and CDR2 SMNVEV (reference sequence). The V end was cut by 5 bases, the J end by 2 bases, with 14 bases between. The length of the CDR3 is 15 residues. CDR3 in amino acids: CASSTRQGNTDTQYF. CDR3 DNA sequence: TGTGCCAGCAGTACGAGGCAGGGGAACACAGATACGCAGTATTTT.

The chain is built from TRBV7-2 and TRBJ1-2; D gene unclear. V gave up 1 base and J gave up 0 bases, with 9 bases separating them. Germline V gene data show CDR1 as SGHTA and CDR2 as FQGNSA. This CDR3 is built from 15 residues. The CDR3 sequence: CASSLGQLANYGYTF. CDR3 nucleotide sequence: TGTGCCAGCAGCTTAGGACAACTAGCTAACTATGGCTACACCTTC.

The gene calls are TRBV4-3 and TRBJ2-3; TRBD2 matches at 7 bases. Germline CDR1 and CDR2: LGHNA and YSLEER. J gave up 4 bases and V 1 base, and 8 bases lay outside the gene matches. The CDR3 totals 16 residues. CDR3 DNA: TGCGCCAGCAGCCAAGTGCTGGGACTAACGGCAGATACGCAGTATTTT. Translating gives CASSQVLGLTADTQYF.

The rearrangement joins TRBV6-5 to TRBJ1-2; 10 bases map to TRBD1. The V segment lost 5 bases and the J segment 8 bases; nucleotides outside the gene matches: 5. The CDR3 is 13 residues long. From germline, CDR1 is MNHEY and CDR2 SVGAGI. The CDR3 coding sequence is TGTGCCAGCAGTCGACAGGGGGCCGGGGGCTACACCTTC. Protein: CASSRQGAGGYTF.